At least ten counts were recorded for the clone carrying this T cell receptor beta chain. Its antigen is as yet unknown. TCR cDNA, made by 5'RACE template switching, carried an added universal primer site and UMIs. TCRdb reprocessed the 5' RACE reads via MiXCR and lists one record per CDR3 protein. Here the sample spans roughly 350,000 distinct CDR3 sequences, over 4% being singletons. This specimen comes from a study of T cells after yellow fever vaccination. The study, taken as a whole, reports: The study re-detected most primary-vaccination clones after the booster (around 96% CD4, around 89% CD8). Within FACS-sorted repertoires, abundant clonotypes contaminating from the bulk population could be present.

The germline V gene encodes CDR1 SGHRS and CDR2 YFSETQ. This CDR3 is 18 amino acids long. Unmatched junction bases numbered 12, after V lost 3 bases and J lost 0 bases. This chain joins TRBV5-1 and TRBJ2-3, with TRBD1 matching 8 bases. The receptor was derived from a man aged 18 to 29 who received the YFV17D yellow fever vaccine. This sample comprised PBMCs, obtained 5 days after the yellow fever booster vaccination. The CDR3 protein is CASSYGQGTPASTDTQYF. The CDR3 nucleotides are TGCGCCAGCAGCTACGGACAGGGAACTCCTGCTAGCACAGATACGCAGTATTTT.